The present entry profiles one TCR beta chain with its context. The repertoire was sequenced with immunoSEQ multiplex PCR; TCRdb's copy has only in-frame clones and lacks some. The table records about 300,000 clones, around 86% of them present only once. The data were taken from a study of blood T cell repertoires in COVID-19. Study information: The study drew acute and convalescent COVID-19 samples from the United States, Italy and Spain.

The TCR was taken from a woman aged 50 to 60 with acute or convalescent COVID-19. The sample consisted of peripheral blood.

CDR3 sequence: CASSPNPSGSYNEQFF. The CDR3, as DNA: TGTGCCAGCTCCCCTAACCCTAGCGGTTCCTACAATGAGCAGTTCTTC. The chain couples TRBV18 to TRBJ2-1, with 7 bases fitting TRBD2. The V and J ends lost 6 bases and 1 base, in that order; junction bases with no gene match: 9. CDR1 KGHSH and CDR2 LQKENI come from the germline V gene. The CDR3 is 16 amino acids. Full variable domain (missing parts from reference TRBV18 and TRBJ2-1): NAGVMQNPRHLVRRRGQEARLRCSPMKGHSHVYWYRQLPEEGLKFMVYLQKENIIDESGMPKERFSAEFPKEGPSILRIQQVVRGDSAAYFCASSPNPSGSYNEQFFGPGTRLTVL.